The rows below give T cell receptor beta chains drawn from one sample of a study of T cells after yellow fever vaccination. Using its own MiXCR run on the 5' RACE reads, TCRdb lists one record per CDR3 protein. The data show just under 600,000 distinct CDR3 sequences, about 13% seen once. The sequences come from PBMCs, collected on the day of the yellow fever booster vaccination. The receptor source for this set is a man younger than 40 who received the YFV17D yellow fever vaccine. The CDR3 runs from the conserved cysteine through the conserved F or W. D genes are given only for firm matches. Only some rows state a clone size, as once, few, many or a class for expanded clones.

J,D,size,V,CDR3,DNA
TRBJ2-1,NA,few,TRBV10-3,CAISGTLLGSYNEQFF,TGTGCCATCAGTGGGACTCTCCTGGGGTCCTACAATGAGCAGTTCTTC
TRBJ2-3,NA,NA,TRBV18,CASSPLANYNTDTQYF,TGTGCCAGCTCACCTTTAGCTAACTATAACACAGATACGCAGTATTTT
TRBJ2-5,NA,NA,TRBV7-2,CASKQGQVETQYF,TGTGCCAGCAAGCAAGGGCAGGTAGAGACCCAGTACTTC
TRBJ2-5,NA,NA,TRBV12-3/TRBV12-4,CASSLEGRTQYF,TGTGCCAGCAGTTTAGAGGGTCGGACCCAGTACTTC
TRBJ2-1,NA,NA,TRBV6-2/TRBV6-3,CASTRTSRGANEQFF,TGTGCCAGCACGCGAACATCCAGGGGGGCCAATGAGCAGTTCTTC
TRBJ2-3,TRBD2,NA,TRBV19,CASSRSGNTDTQYF,TGTGCCAGTAGTCGTAGCGGGAACACAGATACGCAGTATTTT
TRBJ2-3,NA,NA,TRBV10-3,CAISAAAGWADTQYF,TGTGCCATCAGCGCTGCGGCGGGATGGGCAGATACGCAGTATTTT
TRBJ2-7,TRBD1,NA,TRBV10-3,CAISGTGGVMNF,TGTGCCATCAGCGGGACAGGGGGCGTTATGAACTTC
TRBJ2-7,TRBD1,NA,TRBV14,CASSQPPSTGKYEQYF,TGTGCCAGCAGCCAACCCCCCTCGACAGGGAAATACGAGCAGTACTTC
TRBJ2-3,NA,NA,TRBV7-2,CASSSPQMYTDTQYF,TGTGCCAGCAGCTCACCTCAGATGTACACAGATACGCAGTATTTT
TRBJ2-4,TRBD2,NA,TRBV7-2,CASTLAGGGHGGNIQYF,TGTGCCAGCACCCTCGCGGGAGGGGGCCATGGAGGAAACATTCAGTACTTC
TRBJ2-2,TRBD1,few,TRBV4-1,CASSHPPDRQYTGELFF,TGCGCCAGCAGCCACCCCCCGGACAGGCAGTACACCGGGGAGCTGTTTTTT
TRBJ2-1,TRBD2,NA,TRBV20-1,CSAWTGLAKNEQFF,TGCAGTGCTTGGACGGGACTAGCGAAGAATGAGCAGTTCTTC
TRBJ2-2,TRBD2,NA,TRBV2,CASKGGLALGTGELFF,TGTGCCAGCAAAGGGGGACTAGCGCTAGGCACCGGGGAGCTGTTTTTT
TRBJ2-1,NA,few,TRBV24-1,CATSDAPPAWKQFF,TGTGCCACCAGTGATGCCCCGCCGGCCTGGAAGCAGTTCTTC
TRBJ2-1,NA,few,TRBV14,CASSQYGAVFYNEQFF,TGTGCCAGCAGCCAATATGGGGCGGTATTTTACAATGAGCAGTTCTTC
TRBJ2-1,NA,NA,TRBV29-1,CSVAFAGNEQFF,TGCAGCGTTGCCTTCGCCGGGAATGAGCAGTTCTTC
TRBJ2-7,TRBD2,NA,TRBV2,CASAGGLPYEQYF,TGTGCCAGCGCCGGGGGACTACCCTACGAGCAGTACTTC
TRBJ2-5,TRBD1,NA,TRBV4-1,CASSHRSPIDRVAETQYF,TGCGCCAGCAGCCATCGGTCGCCGATCGACAGGGTAGCAGAGACCCAGTACTTC
TRBJ1-6,NA,NA,TRBV20-1,CSARDPGQNNSPLHF,TGCAGTGCTAGAGATCCGGGACAAAATAATTCACCCCTCCACTTT
TRBJ2-6,NA,NA,TRBV28,CASSTPFGANVLTF,TGTGCCAGCAGTACCCCGTTCGGGGCCAACGTCCTGACTTTC
TRBJ2-5,TRBD2,once,TRBV13,CASSLVGGGQETQYF,TGTGCCAGCAGCTTAGTGGGCGGGGGCCAAGAGACCCAGTACTTC
TRBJ2-1,TRBD2,few,TRBV7-2,CASGLVSGSSYNEQFF,TGTGCCAGCGGACTCGTTAGCGGGAGCTCCTACAATGAGCAGTTCTTC